Listed below are T cell receptor beta chains from one sample, sequenced in a study of metastatic and nonmetastatic thyroid tumors. TCRdb re-processed the PCR reads through MiXCR. The sample includes tens of thousands of clones, about a sixth of them seen just once. Sequenced material: blood. Source of these receptors: a male donor with papillary thyroid cancer or a benign thyroid nodule (not recorded which). Some clones in this sample may be carry-over from other donors' samples. Both conserved end residues are part of each CDR3. The order of the fields is clone size, D gene, V gene, CDR3 length, J gene, CDR3 DNA, CDR3 protein. D genes are given only for firm matches. Size is stated for part of the rows, as once, few or many counts, or as a class when the clone is expanded.

>many|.|TRBV5-6|14|TRBJ2-7
TGTGCCAGCAGCTTGGATGCGGACAACTACGAGCAGTACTTC
CASSLDADNYEQYF
>few|.|TRBV6-1|15|TRBJ2-6
TGTGCCAGCACAGAGGAGGGCGGCGGGGCCAACGTCATGACTTTC
CASTEEGGGANVMTF
>many|.|TRBV20-1|13|TRBJ2-7
TGCAGTGCTAGATCACTAGGGACCTACGAGCAGTACTTC
CSARSLGTYEQYF
>many|.|TRBV4-1|16|TRBJ2-2
TGCGCCAGCAGCCCCCGAGGGAGATCTAACACCGGGGAGCTGTTTTTT
CASSPRGRSNTGELFF
>.|TRBD2|TRBV7-2|13|TRBJ2-7
TGTGCCAGCAGCACTTGGGGGGGCTACGAGCAGTACTTC
CASSTWGGYEQYF
>few|.|TRBV24-1|14|TRBJ2-3
TGTGCAAGCCAAGGGGGTATCTCCACAGATACGAAGTATTTT
CASQGGISTDTKYF
>many|TRBD1|TRBV25-1|15|TRBJ1-2
TGTGCCAGCAGTGAATTTGGACAGGGGAACTATGGCTACACCTTC
CASSEFGQGNYGYTF
>many|TRBD1|TRBV2|15|TRBJ1-5
TGTGCCAGCAAAGAGGGACAGAGCGACAATCAGCCCCAGCATTTT
CASKEGQSDNQPQHF
>medium-sized|TRBD1|TRBV9|16|TRBJ1-3
TGTGCCAGCAGCGCCTACGACAGGGCGGAAGGAAACACCATATATTTT
CASSAYDRAEGNTIYF
>many|.|TRBV30|14|TRBJ1-4
TGTGCCTGGAGTGACCCCCAGCTGGATAAAAAACTGTTTTTT
CAWSDPQLDKKLFF
>medium-sized|TRBD2|TRBV6-1|14|TRBJ2-7
TGTGCCAGCAGTGAGTTCGGGGGGACCTACGAGCAGTACTTC
CASSEFGGTYEQYF
>many|.|TRBV5-5|15|TRBJ1-4
TGTGCCAGCAGCCCTAGGACAGCAACTAATGAAAAACTGTTTTTT
CASSPRTATNEKLFF
>many|.|TRBV9|14|TRBJ2-1
TGTGCCAGCAGCGTAGCCCTAGGGAGGAATGAGCAGTTCTTC
CASSVALGRNEQFF
>.|TRBD1|TRBV11-2|16|TRBJ2-2
TGTGCCAGCAGCCCGGGACAGCTGGCGAACACCGGGGAGCTGTTTTTT
CASSPGQLANTGELFF
>few|TRBD2|TRBV20-1|13|TRBJ2-2
TGCAGTGTACCTAGCGGGAGCACCGGGGAGCTGTTTTTT
CSVPSGSTGELFF
>many|.|TRBV20-1|15|TRBJ1-5
TGCAGTGCTAGGCCGACAGCTCATAGCAATCAGCCCCAGCATTTT
CSARPTAHSNQPQHF
>many|.|TRBV20-1|13|TRBJ2-1
TGCAGTGTTGTGGACAGTCACTCCAATGAGCAGTTCTTC
CSVVDSHSNEQFF
>few|.|TRBV10-3|14|TRBJ1-1
TGTGCCATCAGTGAGTCAGTGGAGAACACTGAAGCTTTCTTT
CAISESVENTEAFF
>.|.|TRBV27|14|TRBJ2-1
TGTGCCAGCAGTTTATTGGATCTGGGAAATGAGCAGTTCTTC
CASSLLDLGNEQFF
>.|.|TRBV11-1|19|TRBJ1-1
TGTGCCAGCAGCTTAGCTCGCATCGTCAGGGTAATGCAGAACACTGAAGCTTTCTTT
CASSLARIVRVMQNTEAFF
>many|TRBD1|TRBV4-1|14|TRBJ1-4
TGCGCCAGCAGCCGAGGGACAGGGCTTGAAAAACTGTTTTTT
CASSRGTGLEKLFF
>many|.|TRBV12-3/TRBV12-4|15|TRBJ1-1
TGTGCCAGCAGCATACCGGGGGGAAGGGACACTGAAGCTTTCTTT
CASSIPGGRDTEAFF
>few|.|TRBV6-1|15|TRBJ1-2
TGTGCCAGCATTAGCCACCGGGACAAAAGAGGTGGCTACACCTTC
CASISHRDKRGGYTF
>many|.|TRBV10-3|17|TRBJ2-6
TGTGCCATCGGGGACTCTGCCCCTTTCTCTGGGGCCAACGTCCTGACTTTC
CAIGDSAPFSGANVLTF
>many|TRBD1|TRBV19|15|TRBJ1-1
TGTGCCAGTACCGACAGGGGGCGTTGGAACACTGAAGCTTTCTTT
CASTDRGRWNTEAFF
>medium-sized|.|TRBV6-1|16|TRBJ2-7
TGTGCCAGCAGTGATTACCTCCAGGGTAAAGGCTACGAGCAGTACTTC
CASSDYLQGKGYEQYF
>many|TRBD2|TRBV10-1|14|TRBJ2-7
TGCGCCAGCAGTGAAGGCGGGAGTTCCTACGAGCAGTACTTC
CASSEGGSSYEQYF
>medium-sized|.|TRBV2|14|TRBJ1-1
TGTGCCAGCAGTGGATTCATTCCGAACACTGAAGCTTTCTTT
CASSGFIPNTEAFF
>few|.|TRBV6-2/TRBV6-3|14|TRBJ2-3
TGTGTCACTACCGGGACTTCCAGAACAGATACGCAGTATTTT
CVTTGTSRTDTQYF
>many|.|TRBV6-1|11|TRBJ2-7
TGTGCCAGCAGCAATTATTACGAGCAGTACTTC
CASSNYYEQYF
>.|.|TRBV11-2|16|TRBJ2-3
TGTGCCAGCAGCTTATGCCGGCGGAGCCCCACAGATACGCAGTATTTT
CASSLCRRSPTDTQYF
>many|TRBD1|TRBV6-4|15|TRBJ1-6
TGTGCCAGCAGTGACTCACAGGGGGGTAATTCACCCCTCCACTTT
CASSDSQGGNSPLHF
>few|.|TRBV29-1|11|TRBJ1-2
TGCAGCGTCCAATTTAACTATGGCTACACCTTC
CSVQFNYGYTF
>.|TRBD1|TRBV9|16|TRBJ2-7
TGTGCCAGCAGCCCACGGGTGGGTGGACAGGGCGCCGAGCAGTACTTC
CASSPRVGGQGAEQYF
>.|.|TRBV5-4|17|TRBJ2-3
TGTGCCAGCAGCTTGTTAGGAACCGCTAGCTCTAAATATACGCAGTATTTT
CASSLLGTASSKYTQYF
>.|TRBD2|TRBV11-1|15|TRBJ2-1
TGTGCCAGCATCTCTCCTAGCGGGGGTGCCTATGAGCAGTTCTTC
CASISPSGGAYEQFF
>few|TRBD2|TRBV6-2/TRBV6-3|16|TRBJ2-5
TGTGCCAGCAGTTACTCGACTAGCGGGGGGCAAGAGACCCAGTACTTC
CASSYSTSGGQETQYF
>many|.|TRBV3-1|12|TRBJ2-7
TGTGCCAGCAGCCTACAGTCCTACGAGCAGTACTTC
CASSLQSYEQYF
>many|TRBD1|TRBV9|15|TRBJ2-1
TGTGCCAGCAGCGTGTCCGGGACAGGCTACAATGAGCAGTTCTTC
CASSVSGTGYNEQFF
>many|.|TRBV6-1|16|TRBJ1-2
TGTGCCAGCAGTCCCCCCGGGGGGGGGGCAGAAAATGGCTACACCTTC
CASSPPGGGAENGYTF
>medium-sized|.|TRBV6-1|14|TRBJ1-2
TGTGCCAGCAGTGACGTTGGGGGTCATTATGGCTACACCTTC
CASSDVGGHYGYTF
>many|.|TRBV12-3/TRBV12-4|14|TRBJ2-7
TGTGCCAGCAGTTTAGTCCTTAGCGGCTACGAGCAGTACTTC
CASSLVLSGYEQYF
>many|.|TRBV25-1|14|TRBJ1-4
TGTGCCAGCAGACAGGACACAACTAATGAAAAACTGTTTTTT
CASRQDTTNEKLFF
>medium-sized|.|TRBV20-1|12|TRBJ2-1
TGCAGTGCTACATCCGGAGGCAGTGAGCAGTTCTTC
CSATSGGSEQFF
>many|.|TRBV27|15|TRBJ2-5
TGTGCCAGCAGTTCATTTACGACAGGCCAAGAGACCCAGTACTTC
CASSSFTTGQETQYF
>.|.|TRBV28|13|TRBJ2-5
TGTGCCAGCAGCTACATGGGGCTTGAGACCCAGTACTTC
CASSYMGLETQYF
>.|TRBD2|TRBV11-1|18|TRBJ2-7
TGTGCCAGCAGCTTAACCCTAGCGGGATGGTTTAGCTCCTACGAGCAGTACTTC
CASSLTLAGWFSSYEQYF
>.|.|TRBV2|14|TRBJ1-2
TGTGCCAGCAGGAGTCCGGGGGCGACCTATGGCTACACCTTC
CASRSPGATYGYTF
>many|TRBD2|TRBV4-1|15|TRBJ2-3
TGCGCCAGCAGCACCGGGACTAGCGGGTACGGTACGCAGTATTTT
CASSTGTSGYGTQYF